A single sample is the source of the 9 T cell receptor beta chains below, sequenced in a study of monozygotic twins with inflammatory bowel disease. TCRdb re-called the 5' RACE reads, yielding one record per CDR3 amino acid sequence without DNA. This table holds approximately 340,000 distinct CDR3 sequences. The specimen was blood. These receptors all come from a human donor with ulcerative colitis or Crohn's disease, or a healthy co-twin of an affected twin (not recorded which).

The CDR3 loop is CASSLEDWRGSYNEQFF. This rearrangement joins TRBV5-5 to TRBJ2-1. Per the germline V gene, CDR1 is SGHKS and CDR2 is YYEKEE (reference sequence). This CDR3 has 17 residues.

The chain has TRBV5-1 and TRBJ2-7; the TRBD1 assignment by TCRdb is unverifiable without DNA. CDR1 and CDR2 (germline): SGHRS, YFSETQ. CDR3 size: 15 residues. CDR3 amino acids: CASSSQATVSYEQYF.

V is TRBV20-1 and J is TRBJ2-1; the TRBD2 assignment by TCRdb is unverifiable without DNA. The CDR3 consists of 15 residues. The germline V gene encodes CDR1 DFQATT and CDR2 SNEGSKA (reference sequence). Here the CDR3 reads CSATLLAGAYNEQFF.

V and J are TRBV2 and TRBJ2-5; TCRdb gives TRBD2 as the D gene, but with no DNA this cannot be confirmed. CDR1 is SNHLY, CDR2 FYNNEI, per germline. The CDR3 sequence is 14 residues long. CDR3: CASRETSGRETQYF.

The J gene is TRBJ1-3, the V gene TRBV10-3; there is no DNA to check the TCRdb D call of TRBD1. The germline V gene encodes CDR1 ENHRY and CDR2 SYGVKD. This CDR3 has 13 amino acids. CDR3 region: CATTGGSGNTIYF.

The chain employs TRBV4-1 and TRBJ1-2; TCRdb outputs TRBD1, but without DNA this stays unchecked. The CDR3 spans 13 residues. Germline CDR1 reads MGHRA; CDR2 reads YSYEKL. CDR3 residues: CASSQGDSYGYTF.

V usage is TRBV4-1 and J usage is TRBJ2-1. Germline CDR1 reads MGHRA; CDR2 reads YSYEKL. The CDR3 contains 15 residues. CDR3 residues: CASSPHERSYNEQFF.

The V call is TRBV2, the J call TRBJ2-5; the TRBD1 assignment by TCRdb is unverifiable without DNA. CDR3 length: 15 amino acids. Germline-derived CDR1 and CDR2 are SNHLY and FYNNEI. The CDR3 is CASFGTGTPPETQYF.

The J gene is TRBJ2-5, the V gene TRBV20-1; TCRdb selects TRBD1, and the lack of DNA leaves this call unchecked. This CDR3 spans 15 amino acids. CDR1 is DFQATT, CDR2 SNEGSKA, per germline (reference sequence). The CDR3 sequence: CSARDFDSAKETQYF.